This T cell receptor (beta chain) was profiled in a study of cytomegalovirus exposure and HLA in healthy donors. For the study at large: An earlier analysis found fewer than 140 million unique TCR beta sequences from around 180 million T cells.

The germline gives CDR1 MGHRA, CDR2 YSYEKL. The V segment lost 5 bases and the J segment 5 bases; nucleotides outside the gene matches: 10. The CDR3 loop spans 15 amino acids. This clone was counted a few times. Antigen specificity is unknown. General study findings and limits: Presence/absence analyses assumed roughly uniform sequencing depth across donors, which may not hold.

The PCR ran on 60 Vbeta and 13 Jbeta primers. In the original analysis: In a later analysis, 80 million to 100 million unique TCR beta chains included roughly 11 million shared by two or more donors. Profiled with immunoSEQ multiplex PCR; TCRdb holds only in-frame clones, not every one. The V and J calls and clone size are taken from that table; D and trimming were inferred from the DNA. This sample has about 160,000 clones, with around 77% found just once. The source is a man aged 25-40 years in good health and CMV-seropositive. Sequenced input: PBMCs. V usage is TRBV4-1 and J usage is TRBJ2-3; TRBD1 aligns across 7 bases. This CDR3 reads CASSYIGTGEDTQYF. Here the CDR3 DNA reads TGCGCCAGCAGCTATATTGGAACAGGGGAAGATACGCAGTATTTT.